This T cell receptor (beta chain) was retrieved from a study of early T cells in non-severe SARS-CoV-2 infection. For the study at large: The chains were unpaired, and the sequenced material was bulk RNA from unsorted whole blood.

MiXCR was run by TCRdb on the 5' RACE reads, yielding one entry per CDR3 protein. This repertoire shows about 100,000 distinct CDR3 sequences, roughly 13% found once; its top ten account for about 2.1%. This clonotype was seen at least ten times. This TCR was sampled from an adult who was a healthcare worker with PCR-confirmed SARS-CoV-2 infection or an uninfected control (not recorded which). Sequencing was done on a sample of whole blood.

The CDR3 region has the DNA TGTGCCACCCAGGAGGCACGGACATCACCCTATGGCTACACCTTC. Translated, it gives CATQEARTSPYGYTF. The V gene is TRBV19, the J gene TRBJ1-2; a possible D gene is TRBD1 (5 bases). The V gene lost 10 bases and the J gene lost 4 bases, with 22 bases spanning the gap. Germline loops: CDR1 LNHDA, CDR2 SQIVND (reference sequence). The length of the CDR3 is 15 residues.